The clone carrying this T cell receptor (beta chain) was seen once. Distinct nucleotide sequences in the sample also encode this CDR3. Germline values: CDR1 LNHNV, CDR2 YYDKDF (reference sequence). This CDR3 spans 14 amino acids. Trimming removed 3 bases at V and 1 base at J, with 7 bases between. The data derive from a study of technical replicates of blood from a handful of donors. Clones were sequenced by immunoSEQ multiplex PCR, and TCRdb holds only the in-frame ones, with some missing. The sample consists of approximately 79,000 clones, around 96% of them appearing once. The V call is TRBV15, the J call TRBJ1-5; no clear D. The TCR sequence derives from a human donor in good health. The sample taken for sequencing was T cells isolated from PBMCs. The DNA for the CDR3 is TGTGCCACCAGCAGGCTGAGGAGCAATCAGCCCCAGCATTTT. Translation gives CATSRLRSNQPQHF.